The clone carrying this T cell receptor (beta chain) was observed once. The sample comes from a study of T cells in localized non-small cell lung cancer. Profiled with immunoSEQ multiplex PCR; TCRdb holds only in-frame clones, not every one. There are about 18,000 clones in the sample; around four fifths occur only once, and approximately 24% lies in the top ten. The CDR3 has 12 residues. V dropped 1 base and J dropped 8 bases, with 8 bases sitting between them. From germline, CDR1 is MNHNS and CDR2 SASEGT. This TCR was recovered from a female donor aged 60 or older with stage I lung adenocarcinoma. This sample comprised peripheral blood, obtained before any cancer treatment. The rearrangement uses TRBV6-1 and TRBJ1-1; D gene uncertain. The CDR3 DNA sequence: TGTGCCAGCAGTGAAGTCGGGGAGGAAGCTTTCTTT. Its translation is CASSEVGEEAFF.